Each of the 6 T cell receptor beta chains below was sequenced from the same sample in a study of blood T cell repertoires in COVID-19. Profiling relied on immunoSEQ multiplex PCR, and the TCRdb table lists in-frame clones only, not all of them. This table holds about 240,000 clones, about 82% found once. Material: peripheral blood. These receptors all come from a man older than 75 with acute or convalescent COVID-19.

The V call is TRBV7-8, the J call TRBJ2-7; possible D gene TRBD2, 5 bases. Germline V gene sequence: CDR1 SGHVS, CDR2 FQNEAQ. CDR3 length equals 15 residues. The germline V and J ends were trimmed by 0 bases and 0 bases, with 9 bases remaining between them. CDR3 DNA: TGTGCCAGCAGCTTAGCGCCGGGGAGCTCCTACGAGCAGTACTTC. Translating gives CASSLAPGSSYEQYF.

The chain combines TRBV27 with TRBJ2-5; 9 bases line up with TRBD1. The CDR3 extends over 18 amino acids. The V gene end was trimmed by 1 base and the J gene end by 4 bases; junction bases not matched to a gene: 13. Germline V gene data show CDR1 as MNHEY and CDR2 as SMNVEV (reference sequence). The CDR3 protein is CASSLLGRGQGFGETQYF. The DNA for the CDR3 is TGTGCCAGCAGTTTATTGGGACGGGGACAGGGATTCGGAGAGACCCAGTACTTC.

The V gene is TRBV13, the J gene TRBJ2-7, with D tentatively TRBD2 (5 bases). CDR1 is PRHDT and CDR2 is FYEKMQ in the germline V gene (reference sequence). This CDR3 comprises 15 residues. V was shortened by 2 bases and J by 0 bases, with 11 bases between the two germline ends. In nucleotides, the CDR3 is TGTGCCAGCAGCTTACTGGGAGCCGACTCCTACGAGCAGTACTTC. Its protein product is CASSLLGADSYEQYF.

The chain is built from TRBV5-4 and TRBJ2-3; D is possibly TRBD1 (6 bases). V was shortened by 5 bases and J by 5 bases, with 15 bases between the two germline ends. Germline CDR1 is SGHNT and CDR2 is YYREEE (reference sequence). This CDR3 contains 14 residues. Here the CDR3 DNA reads TGTGCCAGCAGTTCCTCGAACAGGGAAGATACGCAGTATTTT. Its protein product is CASSSSNREDTQYF.

CDR3: CASSPGQGLSEAFF. DNA of the CDR3: TGTGCCAGCAGCCCGGGACAGGGACTTTCTGAAGCTTTCTTT. This chain uses TRBV5-4 with TRBJ1-1, with TRBD1 matching over 9 bases. V trimming: 4 bases; J trimming: 6 bases; junction bases outside the gene matches: 7. The CDR3 covers 14 residues. In germline, CDR1 is SGHNT, CDR2 YYREEE (reference sequence).

The rearrangement links TRBV5-1 to TRBJ1-1; D may be TRBD1 (5 bases). This CDR3 has 15 residues. V lost 0 bases, J lost 2 bases, and 11 bases lay in between. The germline gives CDR1 SGHRS, CDR2 YFSETQ. The CDR3: CASSLVKQANTEAFF. CDR3 nucleotide sequence: TGCGCCAGCAGCTTGGTAAAACAGGCCAACACTGAAGCTTTCTTT. Full variable domain (outside the CDR3, taken from reference TRBV5-1 and TRBJ1-1): KAGVTQTPRYLIKTRGQQVTLSCSPISGHRSVSWYQQTPGQGLQFLFEYFSETQRNKGNFPGRFSGRQFSNSRSEMNVSTLELGDSALYLCASSLVKQANTEAFFGQGTRLTVV.